The 5 T cell receptor beta chains given below trace back to one sample, sequenced in a study of brain T cells in children with intractable seizures. The protocol was immunoSEQ multiplex PCR, while the TCRdb copy is restricted to in-frame clones and leaves out a portion. The sample consists of 75,000 to 80,000 clones, about 92% of them appearing once. The input for sequencing was peripheral blood, taken at surgery. These TCRs come from a boy younger than two with tuberous sclerosis and intractable seizures.

The V and J genes are TRBV28 and TRBJ2-5; 7 bases match TRBD2. The CDR3 covers 16 residues. Germline V gene data show CDR1 as MDHEN and CDR2 as SYDVKM. Losses at the gene ends were 1 base for V and 0 bases for J; bases not matched to a gene: 5. The CDR3 protein is CASSLSLAVYQETQYF. Here the CDR3 DNA reads TGTGCCAGCAGTTTATCCCTAGCGGTTTACCAAGAGACCCAGTACTTC.

The genes are TRBV29-1 and TRBJ2-5; either TRBD1 or TRBD2 may fit D (6 bases each). Deletions cut 3 bases from V and 3 bases from J, with 17 bases between. CDR1 and CDR2 from the germline V gene are SQVTM and ANQGSEA. The CDR3 is 15 residues long. Here the CDR3 DNA reads TGCAGCGTTGATCGCCGGGGGCGGAGAGAAGAGACCCAGTACTTC. The encoded protein is CSVDRRGRREETQYF.

The rearrangement uses TRBV12-3 or TRBV12-4 and TRBJ2-7; no reliable D call. V was trimmed by 6 bases and J by 3 bases, leaving 9 bases between them. The CDR3 sequence is 12 residues long. The CDR3: CASSPRGYEQYF. The CDR3 region has the DNA TGTGCCAGCAGCCCACGAGGCTACGAGCAGTACTTC.

The chain links TRBV4-2 to TRBJ1-2, with 10 bases matching TRBD1. The CDR3 length is 15 residues. From germline, CDR1 is LGHNA and CDR2 YNFKEQ. The V segment lost 4 bases and the J segment 4 bases; nucleotides outside the gene matches: 6. The CDR3 DNA is TGTGCCAGCAGCCCGGACAGGGGGTTGATCTATGGCTACACCTTC. It encodes CASSPDRGLIYGYTF.

The chain has TRBV7-3 and TRBJ1-6; D gene uncertain. The CDR3 loop spans 15 amino acids. Germline loops: CDR1 SGHTA, CDR2 FQGTGA. Trimming left V 2 bases short and J 4 bases short, with 9 bases between. CDR3 DNA: TGTGCCAGCAGCTTAGAGGCCGATTATAATTCACCCCTCCACTTT. Its translation: CASSLEADYNSPLHF. The variable domain in full, completed from reference TRBV7-3 and TRBJ1-6, reads GAGVSQTPSNKVTEKGKYVELRCDPISGHTALYWYRQSLGQGPEFLIYFQGTGAADDSGLPNDRFFAVRPEGSVSTLKIQRTERGDSAVYLCASSLEADYNSPLHFGNGTRLTVT.